The text below deals with one T cell receptor beta chain. No cognate antigen has been identified for it. Per-base quality was not reported, and no clone a single base away is much larger than it. The data belong to a study of blood T cell repertoires in COVID-19 (dated by TCRdb to the early 2020s). General notes on the study: Samples covering the acute and convalescent phases of COVID-19 were provided by collaborators in the United States, Italy and Spain. The repertoires were released in a freely available public database meant as a resource for research on the immune response to SARS-CoV-2. The samples were drawn from the first 160 participants of the ongoing ImmuneRACE study and from under 1,500 subjects provided by 6 global collaborators. Deeply sampled blood TCRbeta repertoires from subjects exposed to, actively infected with, or recovered from COVID-19 were included in the dataset. The material from the prospective study consisted of cDNA or gDNA derived from T cells, B-cell-depleted T cells, or PBMCs. Sample metadata almost always included a de-identified subject ID, COVID-19 status, age in years and sex. Where available, HLA class I and class II types were taken from metadata supplied by the sample provider and were not determined by assay-based typing. Study-wide conclusions, independent of this receptor: How much clinical and demographic metadata was included differed by source and by participant, and the metadata was provided uncurated.

Collaborating institutions collected whole blood in K2EDTA tubes following their own protocols. Collaborator samples were shipped for TCRbeta analysis as frozen whole blood, isolated PBMCs, or DNA extracted from either sample type. TCRbeta CDR3 regions were amplified from genomic DNA by means of the immunoSEQ Assay, a bias-controlled multiplex PCR. As for the original processing: Nucleated cell counts per sample were estimated from amplification of reference gene primers within the assay. Sequence reads were collapsed and filtered to measure the absolute abundance of every unique TCRbeta CDR3 rearrangement. For each sample, productive Simpson clonality was calculated as the square root of Simpson's diversity index across productive rearrangements. This immuneACCESS table, as held by TCRdb, lists in-frame sequences with V and J called but not all clones. Of the missing ones, under half trace to an unresolved V gene in checked studies; the others have no known cause. The V and J calls and clone size were taken over from that table, and D and trimming were inferred from the DNA. The sample table holds roughly 190,000 clones, of which more than 75% were seen once. The top ten constitute 8.6% of the sample.

The CDR3 holds 13 amino acids from the cysteine to the phenylalanine. Left in the record is the CDR3 DNA by itself, 39 bases read in frame from the first base. CDR1 SEHNR and CDR2 FQNEAQ are derived from the germline V gene (reference sequence). Trimming takes 5 bases from V and 1 base from J, and the germline ends sit 7 bases apart. The TCR comes from a woman aged 45 to 65 with active or convalescent COVID-19. The rearranged segments are TRBV7-9 and TRBJ2-3; a tentative D call is TRBD2 (5 bases match). The sequencing sample was made of peripheral blood. In nucleotides, the sequence is TGTGCCAGCAGCCGTAGCGGCACAGATACGCAGTATTTT. Translated, this is CASSRSGTDTQYF.